These T cell receptor beta chains were read from a single sample in a study of cytomegalovirus exposure and HLA in healthy donors. The method was immunoSEQ multiplex PCR; TCRdb's version includes in-frame clones alone and lacks a portion of them. The sample holds around 220,000 clones, roughly 84% seen once. Input material: PBMCs. The receptors stem from a woman aged 30 to 39 in good health and CMV-seropositive. The CDR3 runs from the conserved cysteine through the conserved F or W. Each record gives: clone size, CDR3 length, D gene, J gene, V gene, CDR3 DNA, CDR3 protein. A D gene is named only where the DNA matches it firmly. Size tells how often a clone was seen (once, few, many) or the class of an expanded clone, and some rows leave it out.

clone size: few; CDR3 length: 13; D gene: -; J gene: TRBJ2-7; V gene: TRBV5-1; CDR3 DNA: TGCGCCAGCAAGGACTTGAGCTCCTACGAGCAGTACTTC; CDR3 protein: CASKDLSSYEQYF
clone size: -; CDR3 length: 14; D gene: TRBD1; J gene: TRBJ2-2; V gene: TRBV5-1; CDR3 DNA: TGCGCCAGCAGCTGGGACAGGGAATCCGGGGAGCTGTTTTTT; CDR3 protein: CASSWDRESGELFF
clone size: few; CDR3 length: 14; D gene: -; J gene: TRBJ1-1; V gene: TRBV2; CDR3 DNA: TGTGCCAGTCCTGGGGCAGGCGGAGGGCGTGAAGCTTTCTTT; CDR3 protein: CASPGAGGGREAFF
clone size: -; CDR3 length: 13; D gene: -; J gene: TRBJ1-1; V gene: TRBV27; CDR3 DNA: TGTGCCAGCAGAAGAGCGGGGGGAACTGAAGCTTTCTTT; CDR3 protein: CASRRAGGTEAFF
clone size: -; CDR3 length: 15; D gene: TRBD2; J gene: TRBJ2-7; V gene: TRBV18; CDR3 DNA: TGTGCCAGCTCACCGGATAGCGGGAGCTTGGACGAGCAGTACTTC; CDR3 protein: CASSPDSGSLDEQYF
clone size: -; CDR3 length: 15; D gene: -; J gene: TRBJ1-5; V gene: TRBV30; CDR3 DNA: TGTGCCTGGAGTGGCCCACTCTATAGCAATCAGCCCCAGCATTTT; CDR3 protein: CAWSGPLYSNQPQHF
clone size: -; CDR3 length: 13; D gene: -; J gene: TRBJ1-1; V gene: TRBV7-8; CDR3 DNA: TGTGCCAGCAGACGATCGGGGGTCCCTGAAGCTTTCTTT; CDR3 protein: CASRRSGVPEAFF
clone size: once; CDR3 length: 14; D gene: -; J gene: TRBJ1-2; V gene: TRBV9; CDR3 DNA: TGTGCCAGCAGCGTAGAGGAGTGGGATGTCGGCTACACCTTC; CDR3 protein: CASSVEEWDVGYTF
clone size: -; CDR3 length: 11; D gene: -; J gene: TRBJ2-7; V gene: TRBV7-2; CDR3 DNA: TGTGCCAGCAGTTCGGACGAGGAGCAGTACTTC; CDR3 protein: CASSSDEEQYF
clone size: -; CDR3 length: 14; D gene: -; J gene: TRBJ1-3; V gene: TRBV6-1; CDR3 DNA: TGTGCCAGCAGGAGTGGTAACTCTGGAAACACCATATATTTT; CDR3 protein: CASRSGNSGNTIYF
clone size: -; CDR3 length: 14; D gene: TRBD1; J gene: TRBJ2-1; V gene: TRBV23-1; CDR3 DNA: TGCGCCAGCACCCGGGACAGGGGGCTAAAGGAGCAGTTCTTC; CDR3 protein: CASTRDRGLKEQFF
clone size: -; CDR3 length: 13; D gene: -; J gene: TRBJ1-1; V gene: TRBV28; CDR3 DNA: TGTGCCAGCAGTTTAAACGGTTATCTTTCAGCTTTCTTT; CDR3 protein: CASSLNGYLSAFF
clone size: -; CDR3 length: 12; D gene: TRBD2; J gene: TRBJ2-1; V gene: TRBV19; CDR3 DNA: TGTGCCAGTGGACTAGCAAGGGGTGAGCAGTTCTTC; CDR3 protein: CASGLARGEQFF
clone size: -; CDR3 length: 12; D gene: -; J gene: TRBJ1-2; V gene: TRBV10-3; CDR3 DNA: TGTGCCATCCAGCCGGAGAACTATGGCTACACCTTC; CDR3 protein: CAIQPENYGYTF
clone size: -; CDR3 length: 12; D gene: -; J gene: TRBJ1-1; V gene: TRBV30; CDR3 DNA: TGTGCCTGGAAATACAGCCACACTGAAGCTTTCTTT; CDR3 protein: CAWKYSHTEAFF
clone size: -; CDR3 length: 12; D gene: -; J gene: TRBJ2-7; V gene: TRBV30; CDR3 DNA: TGTGCCTGGAGTGGGGTGACCTACGAGCAGTACTTC; CDR3 protein: CAWSGVTYEQYF
clone size: -; CDR3 length: 12; D gene: -; J gene: TRBJ1-1; V gene: TRBV29-1; CDR3 DNA: TGCAGCGTTGATACAGGGAGCACTGAAGCTTTCTTT; CDR3 protein: CSVDTGSTEAFF
clone size: -; CDR3 length: 13; D gene: -; J gene: TRBJ1-1; V gene: TRBV27; CDR3 DNA: TGTGCCAGCAGTTTTGACTCAGGGGTTGAAGCTTTCTTT; CDR3 protein: CASSFDSGVEAFF
clone size: -; CDR3 length: 15; D gene: TRBD1; J gene: TRBJ2-7; V gene: TRBV6-6; CDR3 DNA: TGTGCCAGCAGTTACTCCCCAAGGACAGGCTACGAGCAGTACTTC; CDR3 protein: CASSYSPRTGYEQYF
clone size: -; CDR3 length: 12; D gene: -; J gene: TRBJ2-3; V gene: TRBV4-1; CDR3 DNA: TGCGCCAGCAGCCTCGTCGGGGATACGCAGTATTTT; CDR3 protein: CASSLVGDTQYF
clone size: -; CDR3 length: 16; D gene: -; J gene: TRBJ1-3; V gene: TRBV27; CDR3 DNA: TGTGCCAGCAGAAGGGGAGGGGGTTCCTCTGGAAACACCATATATTTT; CDR3 protein: CASRRGGGSSGNTIYF
clone size: -; CDR3 length: 14; D gene: -; J gene: TRBJ2-5; V gene: TRBV5-1; CDR3 DNA: TGCGCCAGCAGCGCCACGGGGGATCAAGAGACCCAGTACTTC; CDR3 protein: CASSATGDQETQYF
clone size: -; CDR3 length: 16; D gene: -; J gene: TRBJ2-6; V gene: TRBV21-1; CDR3 DNA: TGTGCCAGCAGCAAATGGGACCTCTCTGGGGCCAACGTCCTGACTTTC; CDR3 protein: CASSKWDLSGANVLTF
clone size: -; CDR3 length: 13; D gene: TRBD1; J gene: TRBJ2-7; V gene: TRBV6-1; CDR3 DNA: TGTGCCAGCAGGGGACAGTCCAACTACGAGCAGTACTTC; CDR3 protein: CASRGQSNYEQYF
clone size: -; CDR3 length: 15; D gene: -; J gene: TRBJ2-5; V gene: TRBV9; CDR3 DNA: TGTGCCAGCAGCGCCGGACAGTACCAAACAGAGACCCAGTACTTC; CDR3 protein: CASSAGQYQTETQYF
clone size: -; CDR3 length: 18; D gene: TRBD1; J gene: TRBJ2-4; V gene: TRBV27; CDR3 DNA: TGTGCCAGCAGAGGGACAGGGGGTGATTATCTAGCCAAAAACATTCAGTACTTC; CDR3 protein: CASRGTGGDYLAKNIQYF
clone size: -; CDR3 length: 15; D gene: -; J gene: TRBJ2-7; V gene: TRBV4-1; CDR3 DNA: TGCGCCAGCAGCCAAACCGGGGCCATCAACGGCGAGCAGTACTTC; CDR3 protein: CASSQTGAINGEQYF
clone size: -; CDR3 length: 15; D gene: TRBD1; J gene: TRBJ1-1; V gene: TRBV14; CDR3 DNA: TGTGCCAGCAGCCAAGATCATAGGGACAGCACTGAAGCTTTCTTT; CDR3 protein: CASSQDHRDSTEAFF
clone size: few; CDR3 length: 14; D gene: -; J gene: TRBJ2-1; V gene: TRBV4-2; CDR3 DNA: TGTGCCAGCAGCCCCGGGACTGGGTACAATGAGCAGTTCTTC; CDR3 protein: CASSPGTGYNEQFF
clone size: -; CDR3 length: 14; D gene: TRBD1; J gene: TRBJ1-1; V gene: TRBV30; CDR3 DNA: TGTGCCTGGAGAAGACAGGGGCCGAACACTGAAGCTTTCTTT; CDR3 protein: CAWRRQGPNTEAFF
clone size: -; CDR3 length: 14; D gene: -; J gene: TRBJ2-3; V gene: TRBV5-4; CDR3 DNA: TGTGCCAGCAGCTCGCCAACGAATTCAGATACGCAGTATTTT; CDR3 protein: CASSSPTNSDTQYF
clone size: -; CDR3 length: 12; D gene: -; J gene: TRBJ2-3; V gene: TRBV2; CDR3 DNA: TGTGCCAGCAGGGTCCGGGTGAATACGCAGTATTTT; CDR3 protein: CASRVRVNTQYF
clone size: -; CDR3 length: 14; D gene: -; J gene: TRBJ2-7; V gene: TRBV18; CDR3 DNA: TGTGCCAGCTCACCAAGGACCAGTTCCTACGAGCAGTACTTC; CDR3 protein: CASSPRTSSYEQYF
clone size: -; CDR3 length: 15; D gene: TRBD1; J gene: TRBJ2-7; V gene: TRBV28; CDR3 DNA: TGTGCCAGCAGTTGGTCGGGACAGGGGACCTACGAGCAGTACTTC; CDR3 protein: CASSWSGQGTYEQYF
clone size: -; CDR3 length: 14; D gene: -; J gene: TRBJ1-1; V gene: TRBV6-1; CDR3 DNA: TGTGCCAGCAGTGAAGCCAGTCTTAACACTGAAGCTTTCTTT; CDR3 protein: CASSEASLNTEAFF
clone size: -; CDR3 length: 13; D gene: TRBD2; J gene: TRBJ2-1; V gene: TRBV4-1; CDR3 DNA: TGCGCCAGCAGCCAAGGACTAGCGAATGAGCAGTTCTTC; CDR3 protein: CASSQGLANEQFF
clone size: many; CDR3 length: 16; D gene: TRBD2; J gene: TRBJ2-1; V gene: TRBV6-4; CDR3 DNA: TGTGCCAGCAGTGACTCGGGAGGGAGCTCCTACAATGAGCAGTTCTTC; CDR3 protein: CASSDSGGSSYNEQFF
clone size: -; CDR3 length: 13; D gene: TRBD1; J gene: TRBJ2-5; V gene: TRBV7-8; CDR3 DNA: TGTGCCAGCAGCTCGGGACAGGGAAAGACCCAGTACTTC; CDR3 protein: CASSSGQGKTQYF
clone size: -; CDR3 length: 15; D gene: TRBD2; J gene: TRBJ2-7; V gene: TRBV5-1; CDR3 DNA: TGCGCCAGCAGCTTGGCGAGCGGGAGTTACTACGAGCAGTACTTC; CDR3 protein: CASSLASGSYYEQYF
clone size: -; CDR3 length: 13; D gene: -; J gene: TRBJ2-2; V gene: TRBV4-1; CDR3 DNA: TGCGCCAGCATGACGGCGAACACCGGGGAGCTGTTTTTT; CDR3 protein: CASMTANTGELFF
clone size: -; CDR3 length: 14; D gene: -; J gene: TRBJ1-2; V gene: TRBV5-1; CDR3 DNA: TGCGCCAGCAGCTACGAGGGACCAGGGGATGGCTACACCTTC; CDR3 protein: CASSYEGPGDGYTF
clone size: -; CDR3 length: 19; D gene: TRBD2; J gene: TRBJ2-7; V gene: TRBV30; CDR3 DNA: TGTGCCTGGAGTCAACGGGTCTGGGCTAGCGGTTCCCAAGCCTACGAGCAGTACTTC; CDR3 protein: CAWSQRVWASGSQAYEQYF
clone size: -; CDR3 length: 14; D gene: -; J gene: TRBJ1-2; V gene: TRBV6-5; CDR3 DNA: TGTGCCAGCAAAACCCATCAGGAGAGTCATGGCTACACCTTC; CDR3 protein: CASKTHQESHGYTF
clone size: -; CDR3 length: 14; D gene: -; J gene: TRBJ2-5; V gene: TRBV4-1; CDR3 DNA: TGCGCCAGCAGCCAAGTTGGAACCCCAGAGACCCAGTACTTC; CDR3 protein: CASSQVGTPETQYF
clone size: -; CDR3 length: 13; D gene: TRBD1; J gene: TRBJ2-5; V gene: TRBV9; CDR3 DNA: TGTGCCAGCAGCCCAGGACAGGGGGAGACCCAGTACTTC; CDR3 protein: CASSPGQGETQYF
clone size: -; CDR3 length: 14; D gene: -; J gene: TRBJ2-2; V gene: TRBV5-1; CDR3 DNA: TGCGCCAGCAGGGGGTTTAGGAACACCGGGGAGCTGTTTTTT; CDR3 protein: CASRGFRNTGELFF
clone size: -; CDR3 length: 17; D gene: TRBD2; J gene: TRBJ2-3; V gene: TRBV4-1; CDR3 DNA: TGCGCCAGCAGCCATACTAGCGTTACTCCTAGCACAGATACGCAGTATTTT; CDR3 protein: CASSHTSVTPSTDTQYF
clone size: -; CDR3 length: 14; D gene: -; J gene: TRBJ1-4; V gene: TRBV6-5; CDR3 DNA: TGTGCCAGCAGTTACTCCGACAGGAGGGAAAAACTGTTTTTT; CDR3 protein: CASSYSDRREKLFF
clone size: -; CDR3 length: 16; D gene: -; J gene: TRBJ1-2; V gene: TRBV7-2; CDR3 DNA: TGTGCCAGCAGGCGCTACGGAGGGCCTTCTAACTATGGCTACACCTTC; CDR3 protein: CASRRYGGPSNYGYTF
clone size: once; CDR3 length: 13; D gene: -; J gene: TRBJ2-7; V gene: TRBV6-5; CDR3 DNA: TGTGCCAGCAGCCCAGGGAGTCCCTACGAGCAGTACTTC; CDR3 protein: CASSPGSPYEQYF
clone size: -; CDR3 length: 11; D gene: -; J gene: TRBJ2-7; V gene: TRBV30; CDR3 DNA: TGTGCCTGGACTAGCTTAGGCGAGCAGTACTTC; CDR3 protein: CAWTSLGEQYF
clone size: few; CDR3 length: 13; D gene: -; J gene: TRBJ1-4; V gene: TRBV29-1; CDR3 DNA: TGCAGCGTTGTATCTTCATTAGAGGAAAAACTGTTTTTT; CDR3 protein: CSVVSSLEEKLFF
clone size: -; CDR3 length: 14; D gene: -; J gene: TRBJ1-2; V gene: TRBV5-1; CDR3 DNA: TGCGCCAGCAGCCCCCTTTCTGGGGCCTATGGCTACACCTTC; CDR3 protein: CASSPLSGAYGYTF
clone size: -; CDR3 length: 15; D gene: -; J gene: TRBJ1-2; V gene: TRBV4-3; CDR3 DNA: TGCGCCAGCAGCCAAGGTACGGGGTCGGACTATGGCTACACCTTC; CDR3 protein: CASSQGTGSDYGYTF
clone size: -; CDR3 length: 14; D gene: -; J gene: TRBJ2-7; V gene: TRBV9; CDR3 DNA: TGTGCCAGCAGCGTAGACGACGTAGCCTACGAGCAGTACTTC; CDR3 protein: CASSVDDVAYEQYF
clone size: -; CDR3 length: 15; D gene: TRBD2; J gene: TRBJ2-5; V gene: TRBV7-9; CDR3 DNA: TGTGCCAGCAGCTTGACTAGCGGGAGTCGAGAGACCCAGTACTTC; CDR3 protein: CASSLTSGSRETQYF
clone size: -; CDR3 length: 17; D gene: TRBD1; J gene: TRBJ2-4; V gene: TRBV13; CDR3 DNA: TGTGCCAGCAGCCCCCCGACGGGACAGCTAGCCAAAAACATTCAGTACTTC; CDR3 protein: CASSPPTGQLAKNIQYF
clone size: once; CDR3 length: 13; D gene: -; J gene: TRBJ2-2; V gene: TRBV25-1; CDR3 DNA: TGTGCCGGTTCCCCCGGGGGCACCGGGGAGCTGTTTTTT; CDR3 protein: CAGSPGGTGELFF
clone size: -; CDR3 length: 13; D gene: -; J gene: TRBJ2-3; V gene: TRBV7-2; CDR3 DNA: TGTGCCAGCAGCTTAGAATTTTGGGATACGCAGTATTTT; CDR3 protein: CASSLEFWDTQYF